Listed here are 6 T cell receptor beta chains from one sample, sequenced in a study of CD8 T cells in Susac syndrome. The authors reverse transcribed about 0.5 to 1 ug RNA with random hexamers. Each CDR3 protein is one row after TCRdb ran MiXCR on the immunoSEQ multiplex PCR reads. Of some 100,000 distinct CDR3 sequences listed, roughly 97% are singletons. The sample comprised CD4+ T cells from PBMCs. The receptors here all came from a human donor in good health.

The J gene is TRBJ2-3, the V gene TRBV6-1; TRBD2 matches at 7 bases. There are 16 residues in the CDR3. The V gene end was trimmed by 3 bases and the J gene end by 2 bases; junction bases not matched to a gene: 8. The germline CDR1 and CDR2 sequences are MNHNS and SASEGT. The CDR3: CASSDSLGGVTDTQYF. CDR3 bases: TGTGCCAGCAGTGATTCCCTGGGGGGGGTCACAGATACGCAGTATTTT.

The rearrangement joins TRBV28 to TRBJ2-7, with TRBD2 matching over 8 bases. Germline V gene sequence: CDR1 MDHEN, CDR2 SYDVKM. The CDR3 spans 17 residues. The V gene end was trimmed by 2 bases and the J gene end by 0 bases; junction bases not matched to a gene: 9. The CDR3 DNA sequence: TGTGCCAGCAGTTTAGGTTTAGCGGGGTCCCGCTCCTACGAGCAGTACTTC. Protein sequence: CASSLGLAGSRSYEQYF.

The chain joins TRBV18 to TRBJ2-1, with D uncertain. Looked up from germline, CDR1 is KGHSH and CDR2 is LQKENI. This CDR3 has 13 amino acids. Trimming stripped 5 bases from V and 9 bases from J, with 14 bases between. As DNA, the CDR3 is TGTGCCAGCTCAGATCTCCGCGAACTTGAGCAGTTCTTC. As protein: CASSDLRELEQFF.

V usage is TRBV5-1 and J usage is TRBJ2-7; 9 nucleotides match TRBD1. This CDR3 contains 14 residues. Trimming took 1 base from V and 4 from J; bases not matched to a gene: 3. Germline V CDR1 and CDR2: SGHRS, YFSETQ. CDR3 region: CASSLLQGAYEQYF. Here the CDR3 DNA reads TGCGCCAGCAGCTTGCTACAGGGGGCGTACGAGCAGTACTTC.

The rearrangement joins TRBV3-1 to TRBJ2-1, with 12 bases lining up with TRBD2. V gave up 3 bases and J gave up 7 bases; unmatched junction bases: 4. Germline CDR1 is LGHDT and CDR2 is YNNKEL (reference sequence). The CDR3 contains 15 residues. As DNA, the CDR3 is TGTGCCAGCAGCCAGGTAGGGACTAGCGGGAATGAGCAGTTCTTC. Translating gives CASSQVGTSGNEQFF.

The DNA of the CDR3 is TGTGCCAGCAGCGAACGGGTGTCTGGAAACACCATATATTTT. This codes for CASSERVSGNTIYF. The genes are TRBV7-2 and TRBJ1-3; the D is unclear. Germline V gene lookup returns CDR1 SGHTA and CDR2 FQGNSA. Trimming removed 5 bases at V and 1 base at J, with 9 bases between. CDR3 size: 14 residues.